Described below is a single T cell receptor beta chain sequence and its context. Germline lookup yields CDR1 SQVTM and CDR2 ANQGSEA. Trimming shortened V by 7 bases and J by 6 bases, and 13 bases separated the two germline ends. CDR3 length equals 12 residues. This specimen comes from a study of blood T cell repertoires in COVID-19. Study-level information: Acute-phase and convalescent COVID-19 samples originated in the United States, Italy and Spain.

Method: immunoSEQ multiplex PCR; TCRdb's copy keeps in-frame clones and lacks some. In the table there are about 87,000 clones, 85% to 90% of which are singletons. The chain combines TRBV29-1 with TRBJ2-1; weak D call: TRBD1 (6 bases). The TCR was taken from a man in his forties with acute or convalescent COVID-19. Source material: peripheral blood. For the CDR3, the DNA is TGCAGCGCCGCAACAGGGCCCAATGAGCAGTTCTTC. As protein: CSAATGPNEQFF.